The 22 T cell receptor beta chains below were found in one sample sequenced in a study of ipilimumab plus nivolumab after autologous stem cell transplantation. The repertoire was sequenced with immunoSEQ multiplex PCR; TCRdb's copy has only in-frame clones and lacks some. The sample contains around 16,000 clones, 80% to 90% of which appear only once. The material sequenced was PBMCs, taken in a trial of ipilimumab plus nivolumab as post-transplant consolidation. These receptors originate from a male donor with diffuse large B-cell lymphoma.

The chain links TRBV12-2 to TRBJ2-3. TRBV12-2 is a listed pseudogene. The CDR3 loop spans 15 amino acids. The CDR3 nucleotides are TGTGCAAGTCGCTTACGGGGCGGTGGCACAGATACGCAGTATTTT. Protein product: CASRLRGGGTDTQYF.

The chain combines TRBV14 with TRBJ1-2; D gene uncertain. CDR1 is SGHDN, CDR2 FVKESK, per germline. The CDR3 loop spans 10 amino acids. V was clipped by 4 bases and J by 8 bases, with 5 bases between them. The CDR3 DNA sequence: TGTGCCAGCAGCCTCATGGGCTACACCTTC. It yields the protein CASSLMGYTF.

The count of this clone is one. The chain recombines TRBV2 with TRBJ1-4; D is uncertain. V lost 6 bases, J lost 7 bases, and 15 bases lay in between. This CDR3 has 14 residues. Germline CDR1 SNHLY, CDR2 FYNNEI. CDR3 protein: CASRDSLLGEKLFF. The CDR3 DNA reads as TGTGCCAGCAGGGACTCCCTCTTGGGTGAAAAACTGTTTTTT. Based on the CDR3 plus reference TRBV2 and TRBJ1-4, the full variable domain is EPEVTQTPSHQVTQMGQEVILRCVPISNHLYFYWYRQILGQKVEFLVSFYNNEISEKSEIFDDQFSVERPDGSNFTLKIRSTKLEDSAMYFCASRDSLLGEKLFFGSGTQLSVL.

The chain links TRBV5-4 to TRBJ2-7, with 8 nucleotides matching TRBD1. In germline, CDR1 is SGHNT, CDR2 YYREEE (reference sequence). Trimming at V came to 2 bases and at J to 9 bases, leaving 10 bases not matched to a gene. The CDR3 consists of 14 residues. This CDR3 reads CASSFGTGQVGQYF. CDR3 sequence (DNA): TGTGCCAGCAGCTTCGGGACAGGACAAGTGGGGCAGTACTTC.

The chain couples TRBV9 to TRBJ1-4, with 12 positions matching TRBD1. Germline-derived CDR1 and CDR2 are SGDLS and YYNGEE. The CDR3 has 17 residues. With 4 bases clipped from V and 2 bases from J, the junction kept 6 bases outside the gene matches. The CDR3 here is CASSIGTGGKTNEKLFF. The CDR3 bases are TGTGCCAGCAGCATCGGGACAGGGGGCAAGACTAATGAAAAACTGTTTTTT.

This chain connects TRBV5-6 to TRBJ1-1; 8 positions agree with TRBD1. J gave up 4 bases and V 0 bases, and 14 bases lay outside the gene matches. This CDR3 is 18 amino acids long. Germline V gene lookup returns CDR1 SGHDT and CDR2 YYEEEE. CDR3 DNA sequence: TGTGCCAGCAGCTTGGGCTGGGACAGGCCCCGGCGGAGCACTGAAGCTTTCTTT. This encodes CASSLGWDRPRRSTEAFF.

The gene calls are TRBV18 and TRBJ1-2; TRBD1 aligns across 9 bases. The germline V gene has CDR1 KGHSH and CDR2 LQKENI. The CDR3 extends over 17 amino acids. J was trimmed by 8 bases and V by 3 bases; bases with no gene match: 16. CDR3 region: CASSPLRQGQGFRGYTF. As DNA, the CDR3 is TGTGCCAGCTCACCTCTTCGCCAGGGACAGGGCTTTCGGGGCTACACCTTC. The variable domain in full, completed from reference TRBV18 and TRBJ1-2, reads NAGVMQNPRHLVRRRGQEARLRCSPMKGHSHVYWYRQLPEEGLKFMVYLQKENIIDESGMPKERFSAEFPKEGPSILRIQQVVRGDSAAYFCASSPLRQGQGFRGYTFGSGTRLTVV.

The rearrangement uses TRBV10-2 and TRBJ1-2, with 9 positions matching TRBD1. V dropped 3 bases and J dropped 7; count of bases not matched to a gene: 9. CDR3 length: 15 amino acids. In germline, CDR1 is WSHSY, CDR2 SAAADI. Here the CDR3 DNA reads TGCGCCAGCAGTGACAGGGGACAGGGATGGGCTGGCTACACCTTC. The encoded protein is CASSDRGQGWAGYTF.

The J gene is TRBJ2-5, the V gene TRBV11-3, with 8 bases that match TRBD2. CDR1 is SGHNT, CDR2 YENEEA, per germline. After removal of 5 bases from V and 5 bases from J, the junction contained 16 bases not matched to a gene. The CDR3 has 17 amino acids. The CDR3 loop is CASSPGLALALGETQYF. The CDR3 DNA sequence: TGTGCCAGCAGCCCCGGACTAGCACTAGCACTTGGGGAGACCCAGTACTTC.

V usage is TRBV1 and J usage is TRBJ2-3; the D call of TRBD2 is as the table states it, not checked on the DNA. TRBV1 is flagged as a pseudogene. The CDR3 loop spans 23 amino acids. The CDR3: CTSSQDLETGGPGENLSTDTQYF. The DNA of the CDR3 is TGCACCAGCAGCCAAGATCTGGAGACGGGGGGCCCAGGAGAAAACCTTAGCACAGATACGCAGTATTTT.

The chain is built from TRBV30 and TRBJ2-7; TRBD2 agrees at 10 bases. The CDR3 totals 15 residues. Germline V gives CDR1 GTSNPN, CDR2 SVGIG (reference sequence). The V gene end was trimmed by 1 base and the J gene end by 4 bases; junction bases not matched to a gene: 7. The CDR3 protein is CAWSASGRAGYEQYF. In DNA form, the CDR3 reads TGTGCCTGGAGTGCGAGCGGGAGGGCTGGGTACGAGCAGTACTTC.

This clone was found a few times. The CDR3: CASSLELVTDTQYF. CDR3 nucleotide sequence: TGTGCCAGCAGCTTAGAACTCGTTACAGATACGCAGTATTTT. This sequence joins TRBV11-2 and TRBJ2-3; D remains unclear. Germline V gene sequence: CDR1 SGHAT, CDR2 FQNNGV. V lost 0 bases and J lost 3, with 7 bases in between. This CDR3 has 14 amino acids.

The sample holds a few counts of this clone. V and J are TRBV29-1 and TRBJ1-2; 7 nucleotides match TRBD1. The CDR3 runs 16 residues. Germline trimming cut 6 bases from V and 6 bases from J; bases unmatched to any gene: 19. Germline V gene lookup returns CDR1 SQVTM and CDR2 ANQGSEA. The CDR3 region is CSVSGSRDRGGNGYTF. CDR3 nucleotides: TGCAGCGTCTCAGGCTCCCGGGACAGAGGAGGGAATGGCTACACCTTC. The variable domain in full, completed from reference TRBV29-1 and TRBJ1-2, reads SAVISQKPSRDICQRGTSLTIQCQVDSQVTMMFWYRQQPGQSLTLIATANQGSEATYESGFVIDKFPISRPNLTFSTLTVSNMSPEDSSIYLCSVSGSRDRGGNGYTFGSGTRLTVV.

CDR3 DNA: TGTGCCAGTAGTCGTCAGAGGGACACCTATGGCTACACCTTC. Amino acid sequence: CASSRQRDTYGYTF. The V and J genes are TRBV19 and TRBJ1-2, with D possibly matching TRBD1 (6 bases). Per germline, CDR1 LNHDA and CDR2 SQIVND (reference sequence). With 5 bases removed from V and 4 bases from J, the gap between germline ends came to 14 bases. The CDR3 runs to 14 residues.

This clone was counted only a few times. The chain recombines TRBV18 with TRBJ2-3; 8 bases align to TRBD1. CDR1 is KGHSH and CDR2 is LQKENI in the germline V gene. The CDR3 contains 14 residues. V trimming: 6 bases; J trimming: 3 bases; junction bases outside the gene matches: 5. CDR3 in amino acids: CASSQGQGTDTQYF. CDR3 coding DNA: TGTGCCAGCTCTCAAGGACAGGGAACAGATACGCAGTATTTT.

The rearrangement joins TRBV11-2 to TRBJ1-6; D is ambiguous. The germline gives CDR1 SGHAT, CDR2 FQNNGV. This CDR3 region has 15 residues. V was pared by 1 base and J by 10 bases, with 14 bases between. CDR3 in amino acids: CASSLVIGVASPLHF. For the CDR3, the DNA is TGTGCCAGCAGCTTAGTAATCGGGGTCGCATCACCCCTCCACTTT.

The V and J genes are TRBV5-6 and TRBJ2-1; tentatively, D is TRBD1 (6 bases). CDR1 and CDR2 from the germline V gene are SGHDT and YYEEEE. This CDR3 has 15 residues. V lost 0 bases, J lost 4 bases, and 11 bases lay in between. CDR3 sequence: CASSLGQGPYNEQFF. The DNA for the CDR3 is TGTGCCAGCAGCTTGGGGCAGGGGCCTTACAATGAGCAGTTCTTC.

Of note for this clone: Since no conserved phenylalanine or tryptophan closes the CDR3, a read error is the likely cause. The limits of the CDR3 on the DNA are not certain, so only TCRdb's listed CDR3 is given. V is TRBV4-3 and J is TRBJ2-6. The CDR3 is 8 amino acids in total, end residues counted. Germline-derived CDR1 and CDR2 are LGHNA and YSLEER. The CDR3 region is CASSRVIQ.

The chain uses TRBV13 and TRBJ2-1; 11 nucleotides line up with TRBD2. The V segment lost 2 bases and the J segment 12 bases; nucleotides outside the gene matches: 6. The germline CDR1 and CDR2 sequences are PRHDT and FYEKMQ (reference sequence). The length of the CDR3 is 14 residues. The CDR3 bases are TGTGCCAGCAGCTTAAGGCTAGCGGGAGGTCGGCAGTTCTTC. Encoded protein: CASSLRLAGGRQFF.

This clone was seen more than once but under ten times. This chain joins TRBV6-5 and TRBJ1-5; D unresolved. V was pared by 5 bases and J by 6 bases, with 17 bases between. CDR3 size: 15 residues. CDR1 is MNHEY, CDR2 SVGAGI, per germline. CDR3 sequence reads: CASSRAVNKGQPQHF. The CDR3 coding sequence is TGTGCCAGCAGTAGGGCCGTTAATAAGGGTCAGCCCCAGCATTTT.

V is TRBV29-1 and J is TRBJ1-4; 7 bases line up with TRBD1. The CDR3 covers 13 residues. Germline V CDR1 and CDR2: SQVTM, ANQGSEA. The trim removed 7 bases at V and 7 bases at J, leaving 9 bases unmatched. CDR3 sequence reads: CSALGGESEKLFF. CDR3 DNA: TGCAGCGCCTTAGGGGGCGAGAGTGAAAAACTGTTTTTT. The whole variable domain, filled in from reference TRBV29-1 and TRBJ1-4, reads SAVISQKPSRDICQRGTSLTIQCQVDSQVTMMFWYRQQPGQSLTLIATANQGSEATYESGFVIDKFPISRPNLTFSTLTVSNMSPEDSSIYLCSALGGESEKLFFGSGTQLSVL.

The chain combines TRBV13 with TRBJ2-1, with 7 bases identical to TRBD1. Unmatched junction bases numbered 9, after V lost 5 bases and J lost 8 bases. The CDR3 extends over 14 amino acids. CDR1 PRHDT and CDR2 FYEKMQ come from the germline V gene (reference sequence). CDR3 nucleotides: TGTGCCAGCAGCGTCGGGACAGCCCGGCATGAGCAGTTCTTC. It codes for CASSVGTARHEQFF.